Listed here are 8 T cell receptor beta chains from one sample, sequenced in a study of persistence of HIV-infected CD4 T cells. No antigen is known for these receptors. This was the immunoSEQ version 4 assay in survey mode. Using immunoSEQ multiplex PCR, the repertoire was profiled, and TCRdb retains in-frame clones only, with some absent. The sample contains around 32,000 clones, roughly 70% of which appear only once. Cells were stimulated with overlapping HIV-1 Gag 15-mer peptides. CD4+ T cells upregulating both CD40 ligand and CD69 were sorted as responding cells. Sample: CD4+ T cells sorted from PBMCs after roughly 20-hour stimulation, taken from a patient who received antiretroviral therapy. These TCRs come from an adult man with HIV who was CMV-seropositive.

The rearrangement links TRBV10-3 to TRBJ1-3, with 7 bases aligning to TRBD1. The CDR3 is 17 residues long. Germline V gene data show CDR1 as ENHRY and CDR2 as SYGVKD. J lost 2 bases, V lost 5 bases, and 12 bases had no gene match. The CDR3 DNA sequence: TGTGCCATCAGTAGGTCGCAGTCAGGGGGAACTGGAAACACCATATATTTT. Protein sequence: CAISRSQSGGTGNTIYF.

This chain joins TRBV5-6 and TRBJ1-2; D perhaps matches TRBD1 (5 bases). This CDR3 region has 17 residues. CDR1 is SGHDT, CDR2 YYEEEE, per germline. V shed 2 bases and J shed 8 bases, with 25 bases lying between them. The CDR3 DNA sequence: TGTGCCAGCAGCTTAGTCGACGGGCGGGGCCGCGGAAGGGGCTACACCTTC. Encoded protein: CASSLVDGRGRGRGYTF.

The chain joins TRBV6-5 to TRBJ1-6; 7 bases map to TRBD1. Germline V gene sequence: CDR1 MNHEY, CDR2 SVGAGI. J gave up 9 bases and V 6 bases, and 8 bases lay outside the gene matches. The CDR3 contains 14 residues. The CDR3 loop is CASRRDSETSPLHF. The CDR3 coding sequence is TGTGCCAGCAGGCGGGACAGCGAGACTTCACCCCTCCACTTT.

This chain connects TRBV10-3 to TRBJ1-6; D ambiguous. The CDR3 runs to 13 residues. The V end lost 3 bases, the J end lost 8 bases, and 8 bases lay between the germline ends. Germline V gene sequence: CDR1 ENHRY, CDR2 SYGVKD. CDR3 coding DNA: TGTGCCATCAGTGATAGGGCAGATTCACCCCTCCACTTT. Protein sequence: CAISDRADSPLHF.

By share, this clone ranks as medium-sized. The rearrangement links TRBV7-2 to TRBJ2-1; tentative D call: TRBD1 (6 bases). CDR1 is SGHTA and CDR2 is FQGNSA in the germline V gene. V was pared by 3 bases and J by 4 bases, with 7 bases between. The CDR3 runs 13 residues. The CDR3 here is CASSFQGYNEQFF. In DNA, the CDR3 is TGTGCCAGCAGCTTTCAGGGGTACAATGAGCAGTTCTTC.

The chain uses TRBV7-6 and TRBJ2-6; 10 positions match TRBD1. J gave up 2 bases and V 4 bases, and 5 bases lay outside the gene matches. Germline values: CDR1 SGHVS, CDR2 FNYEAQ. CDR3 size: 17 residues. CDR3 sequence reads: CASSSRQGAAGANVLTF. DNA of the CDR3: TGTGCCAGCAGCTCCCGACAGGGGGCCGCTGGGGCCAACGTCCTGACTTTC.

The V gene is TRBV27, the J gene TRBJ1-6; possibly TRBD1 for D (5 bases). Germline CDR1 reads MNHEY; CDR2 reads SMNVEV (reference sequence). The CDR3 length is 14 residues. Between the trimmed V and J ends, which lost 3 bases and 7 bases, there was a span of 10 bases. DNA for the CDR3: TGTGCCAGCAGTTTCAGGGAGGGAAATTCACCCCTCCACTTT. This codes for CASSFREGNSPLHF.

This clone has just one count. The chain has TRBV19 and TRBJ2-3; possibly TRBD1 for D (6 bases). The length of the CDR3 is 12 residues. Trimming removed 11 bases from V and 6 bases from J, with 15 bases in between. Germline loops: CDR1 LNHDA, CDR2 SQIVND (reference sequence). CDR3 sequence (DNA): TGTGCCGTACAGGGTTCATCCGATACGCAGTATTTT. Its translation is CAVQGSSDTQYF.